Sequencing of this T cell receptor beta chain was carried out in a study of T-cell memory formation after mild COVID-19. General study points: Researchers found some responding clones in pre-infection memory, a sign that cross-reactive memory joined.

The CDR3 covers 15 residues. Germline CDR1 reads MNHEY; CDR2 reads SVGAGI. V was clipped by 0 bases and J by 4 bases; unmatched bases: 4. Worth noting for this clonotype: Its matching antigen is unknown.

Constant-segment-primed 5'RACE gave TCR alpha and TCR beta cDNA libraries with sample barcodes and UMIs. A single record per CDR3 protein comes from TCRdb applying MiXCR to the 5' RACE reads. This sample has over 250,000 distinct CDR3 sequences, with more than 15% found just once. The material sequenced was PBMCs or a T cell subset sorted from them (not recorded which). The chain links TRBV6-5 to TRBJ1-2; 8 positions agree with TRBD1. The sequence came from a man between 18 and 29 years old who had mild COVID-19 (a few samples of this study predate the infection). Cell type and time point are not known. CDR3 DNA: TGTGCCAGCAGTTACTCAGGACAGGGAAGCTATGGCTACACCTTC. Protein: CASSYSGQGSYGYTF.